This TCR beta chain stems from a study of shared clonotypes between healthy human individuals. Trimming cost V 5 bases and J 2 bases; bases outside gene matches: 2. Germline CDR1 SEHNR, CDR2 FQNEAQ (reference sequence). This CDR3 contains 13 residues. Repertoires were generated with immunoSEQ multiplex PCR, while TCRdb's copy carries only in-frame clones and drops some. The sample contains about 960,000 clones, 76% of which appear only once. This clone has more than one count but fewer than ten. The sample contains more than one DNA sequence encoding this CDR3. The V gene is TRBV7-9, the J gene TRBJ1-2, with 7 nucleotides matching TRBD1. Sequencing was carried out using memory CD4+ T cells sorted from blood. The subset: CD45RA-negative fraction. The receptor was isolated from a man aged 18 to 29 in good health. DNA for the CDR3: TGTGCCAGCAGCCCGGGACAGAACTATGGCTACACCTTC. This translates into CASSPGQNYGYTF.